The clone carrying this TCR beta chain has a handful of counts. Antigen specificity is unknown. Treg sorting used a CD4+CD25+CD127-/low gate. The CDR3 is 15 amino acids. Germline loops: CDR1 MNHEY, CDR2 SMNVEV (reference sequence). J gave up 4 bases and V 5 bases, and 5 bases lay outside the gene matches. Study-wide results and limits: The larger cohort examined one V-J beta rearrangement, not whole repertoires. Tumor memory CD4+ T cell TCR gene usage clustered with blood and lymph node memory CD4+ cells and lymph node naive CD4+ cells. Tumor Tregs overlapped most with tumor, then blood, naive CD4+ cells.

Semi-nested PCR with Nested Universal Primer A followed constant-region reverse priming of full-length variable regions. TCRdb reanalysed the 5' RACE reads using MiXCR and keeps one entry per CDR3 protein. The table lists approximately 50,000 distinct CDR3 sequences, about 26% of them singletons, with less than 2.5% in the top ten. Source material: tumor-infiltrating Tregs sorted from the breast tumor. This clonotype was sampled from a female donor with breast cancer. V gene TRBV27 combines with J gene TRBJ2-5, with TRBD2 identical over 12 bases. CDR3 sequence: CASSATSGRGETQYF. The CDR3 DNA follows: TGTGCCAGCAGTGCGACTAGCGGGAGAGGAGAGACCCAGTACTTC.